Following are 27 T cell receptor beta chains from one sample sequenced in a study of beta chain features in type 1 diabetes. Points from the study as a whole: Among all four CD4+ subsets, Type 1 diabetes patients had TCRB CDR3s that were moderately but significantly shorter.

For these TCRs, the target antigens are not known. Every isolated RNA sample was fully reverse transcribed, so sequencing captured expressed TCRB transcripts. Only in-frame clones appear in the TCRdb table, and some are missing; sequencing was by immunoSEQ multiplex PCR. The table includes about 260,000 clones, around 20% detected once. The specimen was naive CD4+ T cells from blood. Source of these receptors: a middle-aged woman with type 1 diabetes.

This clone was seen only a few times. This chain links TRBV6-5 with TRBJ1-2; D call uncertain. The CDR3 has 14 residues. CDR1 and CDR2 from the germline V gene are MNHEY and SVGAGI. V was clipped by 5 bases and J by 5 bases, with 15 bases between them. This chain's CDR3 is CASSPMTTGYGYTF. CDR3 DNA sequence: TGTGCCAGCAGTCCGATGACGACGGGATATGGCTACACCTTC.

The chain joins TRBV19 to TRBJ1-5, with D hard to call. This CDR3 is 15 amino acids long. Germline V gene lookup returns CDR1 LNHDA and CDR2 SQIVND (reference sequence). With 6 bases removed from V and 11 bases from J, the gap between germline ends came to 23 bases. The CDR3 sequence: CASREEAAESGAQHF. The CDR3 nucleotides read TGTGCCAGTAGGGAAGAAGCGGCCGAGTCTGGGGCCCAGCATTTT. Looking up the rest from reference TRBV19 and TRBJ1-5 gives the full variable domain: DGGITQSPKYLFRKEGQNVTLSCEQNLNHDAMYWYRQDPGQGLRLIYYSQIVNDFQKGDIAEGYSVSREKKESFPLTVTSAQKNPTAFYLCASREEAAESGAQHFGDGTRLSIL.

This clone was seen more than once but under ten times. V and J are TRBV6-5 and TRBJ1-2; TRBD1 matches at 7 bases. The CDR3 loop spans 14 amino acids. Germline-derived CDR1 and CDR2 are MNHEY and SVGAGI. Losses at the gene ends were 5 bases for V and 3 bases for J; bases not matched to a gene: 6. CDR3 DNA sequence: TGTGCCAGCAGTCTACAGGGGAATGACTATGGCTACACCTTC. This gives the protein CASSLQGNDYGYTF.

A remark on this clone: The sample holds other DNA sequences that translate to the same CDR3. The CDR3 coding sequence is TGTGCCAGCAGCTTAAGAAGGGGAAACACTGAAGCTTTCTTT. Translation gives CASSLRRGNTEAFF. The J gene is TRBJ1-1, the V gene TRBV7-2; tentatively, D is TRBD1 (5 bases). V lost 2 bases to trimming and J lost 2 bases, with 9 bases between them. The CDR3 is 14 amino acids. Germline CDR1 is SGHTA and CDR2 is FQGNSA.

The DNA of the CDR3 is TGTAGAGCGGGAGGGTCCTACGAGCAGTACTTC. Amino acids: CRAGGSYEQYF. V gene TRBV28 combines with J gene TRBJ2-7; 10 positions agree with TRBD2. This CDR3 has 11 amino acids. From germline, CDR1 is MDHEN and CDR2 SYDVKM.

This clone was observed a few times. The chain carries TRBV9 and TRBJ1-2; 8 bases are a match to TRBD1. Germline V lookup: CDR1 SGDLS, CDR2 YYNGEE. V shed 0 bases and J 7 bases; nucleotides not matched to a gene: 8. The CDR3 is 15 residues long. For the CDR3, the DNA is TGTGCCAGCAGCGTAGAGGGCAGGGGGACAGGTGGCTACACCTTC. Its protein is CASSVEGRGTGGYTF.

The J gene is TRBJ2-1, the V gene TRBV28; a possible D gene is TRBD2 (5 bases). This CDR3 has 16 amino acids. CDR1 is MDHEN, CDR2 SYDVKM, per germline. Trimming removed 6 bases at V and 6 bases at J, with 21 bases between. The DNA of the CDR3 is TGTGCCAGCAGACCTACCCCCTTCGGGAAGAGCAATGAGCAGTTCTTC. This translates into CASRPTPFGKSNEQFF.

The chain has TRBV7-9 and TRBJ2-3; 7 nucleotides agree with TRBD2. The germline CDR1 and CDR2 sequences are SEHNR and FQNEAQ (reference sequence). The CDR3 covers 14 residues. The ends lost 5 bases at V and 4 bases at J; junction bases unmatched: 6. The CDR3 protein is CASSTSATSDTQYF. The CDR3 nucleotides are TGTGCCAGCAGCACTAGCGCCACATCAGATACGCAGTATTTT.

This clone came up a few times. The gene calls are TRBV6-6 and TRBJ2-3, with D possibly being TRBD2 (5 bases). The CDR3 contains 15 residues. CDR1 and CDR2 (germline): MNHNY, SVGAGI (reference sequence). The V and J ends lost 6 bases and 1 base respectively, with 14 bases between them. CDR3 nucleotide sequence: TGTGCCAGCAGCCCTTCAGGCGGGCGCACAGATACGCAGTATTTT. It is translated as CASSPSGGRTDTQYF.

CDR3 residues: CATGDRGNQPQHF. As DNA, the CDR3 is TGTGCCACCGGAGACAGGGGGAATCAGCCCCAGCATTTT. The J gene is TRBJ1-5, the V gene TRBV2; TRBD1 aligns across 9 bases. CDR3 length: 13 amino acids. CDR1 SNHLY and CDR2 FYNNEI come from the germline V gene. The V gene end was trimmed by 10 bases and the J gene end by 4 bases; junction bases not matched to a gene: 5.

The genes are TRBV2 and TRBJ1-2; 7 bases fit TRBD1. The germline gives CDR1 SNHLY, CDR2 FYNNEI. The junction had 7 bases not matched to a gene; V was cut back by 5 bases and J by 7 bases. This CDR3 has 13 residues. In DNA, the CDR3 is TGTGCCAGCAGTCTCCGACAGGGTTCTGGCTACACCTTC. Translated, it gives CASSLRQGSGYTF.

This chain links TRBV29-1 with TRBJ1-5, with TRBD1 matching over 7 bases. With V trimmed by 7 bases and J by 4 bases, 13 bases remained unmatched. The germline gives CDR1 SQVTM, CDR2 ANQGSEA. The CDR3 consists of 15 residues. The CDR3 DNA reads TGCAGCGCCGTTACAGGGGTAGGGGTAAATCAGCCCCAGCATTTT. Translating gives CSAVTGVGVNQPQHF.

J is TRBJ1-1 and V is TRBV29-1; D is unresolved. This CDR3 is built from 11 residues. V dropped 0 bases and J dropped 6 bases, with 5 bases sitting between them. Per germline, CDR1 SQVTM and CDR2 ANQGSEA. The CDR3 is CSVEDRAEAFF. In DNA form, the CDR3 reads TGCAGCGTTGAAGATCGTGCTGAAGCTTTCTTT.

This clone has more than one count but fewer than ten. The gene calls are TRBV19 and TRBJ2-1, with unresolved D. The CDR3 is made up of 16 amino acids. Germline CDR1 and CDR2: LNHDA and SQIVND (reference sequence). V gave up 0 bases and J gave up 6 bases, with 15 bases separating them. As DNA, the CDR3 is TGTGCCAGTAGTATAGATGGAGCAGCCCCACTCAATGAGCAGTTCTTC. This translates into CASSIDGAAPLNEQFF.

This clone has only a few counts. The V call is TRBV5-6, the J call TRBJ1-4, with 9 bases fitting TRBD1. Per the germline V gene, CDR1 is SGHDT and CDR2 is YYEEEE. This CDR3 is built from 16 residues. J was trimmed by 8 bases and V by 3 bases; bases with no gene match: 11. In nucleotides, the CDR3 is TGTGCCAGCAGCTCCGGACAGGGGAGGCAAAGAGAAAAACTGTTTTTT. Amino acid sequence: CASSSGQGRQREKLFF.

In this sample, this clone turned up a few times. The chain employs TRBV18 and TRBJ2-7; TRBD1 matches 9 bases. The CDR3 runs 15 residues. Per the germline V gene, CDR1 is KGHSH and CDR2 is LQKENI. The ends lost 3 bases at V and 2 bases at J; junction bases unmatched: 5. DNA for the CDR3: TGTGCCAGCTCACCTGGGACAGGGCCCACCTACGAGCAGTACTTC. Its translation is CASSPGTGPTYEQYF. Filled out from reference TRBV18 and TRBJ2-7, the complete variable domain reads NAGVMQNPRHLVRRRGQEARLRCSPMKGHSHVYWYRQLPEEGLKFMVYLQKENIIDESGMPKERFSAEFPKEGPSILRIQQVVRGDSAAYFCASSPGTGPTYEQYFGPGTRLTVT.

This clone was observed a handful of times. The chain links TRBV25-1 to TRBJ2-1, with TRBD2 matching 10 bases. The junction had 7 bases not matched to a gene; V was cut back by 4 bases and J by 10 bases. This CDR3 contains 14 residues. Germline CDR1 reads MGHDK; CDR2 reads SYGVNS. As DNA, the CDR3 is TGTGCCAGCAGTGTGGGTGGGGGACTAGCGGAGCAGTTCTTC. Its translation: CASSVGGGLAEQFF. Together with reference TRBV25-1 and TRBJ2-1, the CDR3 gives the full variable domain: EADIYQTPRYLVIGTGKKITLECSQTMGHDKMYWYQQDPGMELHLIHYSYGVNSTEKGDLSSESTVSRIRTEHFPLTLESARPSHTSQYLCASSVGGGLAEQFFGPGTRLTVL.

This clone was recorded a few times. The chain combines TRBV5-1 with TRBJ2-1; 7 bases are a match to TRBD2. Germline V CDR1 and CDR2: SGHRS, YFSETQ. After removal of 3 bases from V and 7 bases from J, the junction contained 7 bases not matched to a gene. This CDR3 is 14 amino acids long. The CDR3 loop reads CASSSTSSGNEQFF. In nucleotides, the CDR3 is TGCGCCAGCAGCTCGACTAGCTCCGGGAATGAGCAGTTCTTC.

This chain links TRBV7-8 with TRBJ2-7; 8 bases agree with TRBD2. The CDR3 extends over 16 amino acids. The V gene end was trimmed by 1 base and the J gene end by 0 bases; junction bases not matched to a gene: 5. The V gene's germline CDR1 is SGHVS and CDR2 FQNEAQ. CDR3 sequence reads: CASSLDGGAFSYEQYF. The CDR3 DNA reads TGTGCCAGCAGCTTAGACGGGGGGGCCTTCTCCTACGAGCAGTACTTC.

This clone appeared a few times. The chain links TRBV30 to TRBJ2-7; 8 bases are shared with TRBD2. Germline V gives CDR1 GTSNPN, CDR2 SVGIG (reference sequence). The J segment lost 6 bases and the V segment lost 2 bases, leaving 6 bases of the junction unmatched. The CDR3 has 13 amino acids. The CDR3 region has the DNA TGTGCCTGGAGTTTAGCGGGAAACGGCGAGCAGTACTTC. This translates into CAWSLAGNGEQYF.

The sample holds a few counts of this clone. The V and J genes are TRBV9 and TRBJ2-1; the D gene is possibly TRBD1 (6 bases). The CDR3 extends over 16 amino acids. Germline assignment: CDR1 SGDLS and CDR2 YYNGEE. Trimming left V 1 base short and J 0 bases short, with 11 bases between. In DNA, the CDR3 is TGTGCCAGCAGCGTATGGACAGCGAGCTCCTACAATGAGCAGTTCTTC. Protein sequence: CASSVWTASSYNEQFF.

This clone appeared a few times. CDR3 bases: TGTGCCAGCAGCCCGTACACAGAGAGCTCTGGAAACACCATATATTTT. The encoded protein is CASSPYTESSGNTIYF. The chain combines TRBV9 with TRBJ1-3; D is unclear. Germline values: CDR1 SGDLS, CDR2 YYNGEE. V lost 4 bases, J lost 0 bases, and 14 bases lay in between. The CDR3 is 16 amino acids.

The chain joins TRBV5-4 to TRBJ2-7; no firm D call. Trimming cost V 6 bases and J 3 bases, with 13 bases left between them. Germline V lookup: CDR1 SGHNT, CDR2 YYREEE (reference sequence). There are 13 residues in the CDR3. This CDR3 is CASTVDLRYEQYF. DNA of the CDR3: TGTGCCAGCACCGTTGACTTACGCTACGAGCAGTACTTC.

The chain recombines TRBV7-2 with TRBJ1-1, with 8 nucleotides matching TRBD1. CDR1 and CDR2 (germline): SGHTA, FQGNSA. The trim removed 4 bases at V and 6 bases at J, leaving 7 bases unmatched. The length of the CDR3 is 14 residues. CDR3 bases: TGTGCCAGCAGCTCGACAGGGGCATGGGCTGAAGCTTTCTTT. Its translation is CASSSTGAWAEAFF.

This clone was counted only a few times. The CDR3 sequence is CASKVPGLVETQYF. The CDR3 DNA sequence: TGTGCCAGCAAGGTACCGGGACTAGTAGAGACCCAGTACTTC. This chain links TRBV6-6 with TRBJ2-5; 8 bases map to TRBD2. CDR1 is MNHNY, CDR2 SVGAGI, per germline (reference sequence). The CDR3 has 14 amino acids. The ends lost 7 bases at V and 4 bases at J; junction bases unmatched: 8.

The chain recombines TRBV14 with TRBJ2-3; no reliable D call. V gave up 1 base and J gave up 11 bases, with 19 bases separating them. The CDR3 consists of 15 residues. Germline CDR1 SGHDN, CDR2 FVKESK. CDR3 sequence reads: CASSQGLPWALWQYF. CDR3 DNA sequence: TGTGCCAGCAGCCAAGGCCTGCCCTGGGCCTTATGGCAGTATTTT.

The CDR3 nucleotides read TGCGCCAGCAGCAAAGGACAGGGGCAGAGGACTGAAGCTTTCTTT. This gives the protein CASSKGQGQRTEAFF. V is TRBV4-3 and J is TRBJ1-1; 9 bases align to TRBD1. The V gene's germline CDR1 is LGHNA and CDR2 YSLEER. This CDR3 region has 15 residues. V lost 5 bases, J lost 5 bases, and 9 bases stayed unmatched.